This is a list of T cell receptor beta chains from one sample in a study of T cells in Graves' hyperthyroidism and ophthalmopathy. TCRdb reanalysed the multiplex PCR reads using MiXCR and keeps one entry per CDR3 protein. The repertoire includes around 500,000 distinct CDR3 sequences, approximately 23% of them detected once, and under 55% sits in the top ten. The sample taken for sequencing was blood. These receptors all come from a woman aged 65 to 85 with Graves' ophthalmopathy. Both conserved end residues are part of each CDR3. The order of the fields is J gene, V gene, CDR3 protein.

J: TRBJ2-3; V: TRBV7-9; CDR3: CASSLGSGRIPDTQYF
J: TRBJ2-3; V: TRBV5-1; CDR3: CASSVGRKRITDTQYF
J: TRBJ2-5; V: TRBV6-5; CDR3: CASSYSRTETQYF
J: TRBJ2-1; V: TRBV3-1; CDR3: CASSQDSRGTNEQFF
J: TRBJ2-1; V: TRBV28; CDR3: CASSLSGYEQFF
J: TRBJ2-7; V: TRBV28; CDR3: CASSLWGGISYEQYF
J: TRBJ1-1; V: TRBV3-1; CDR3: CASSRTPVNTEAFF
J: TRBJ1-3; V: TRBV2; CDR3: CASSEAGGSSGNTIYF
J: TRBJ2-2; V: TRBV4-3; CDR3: CASSQERGGTGELFF
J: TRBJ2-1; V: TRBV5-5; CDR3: CASSPGVNTNNEQFF
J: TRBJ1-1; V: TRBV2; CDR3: CASRLDGATNTEAFF
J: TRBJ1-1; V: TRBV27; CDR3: CASSDRGGTEAFF
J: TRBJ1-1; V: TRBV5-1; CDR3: CASSDGGTVNTEAFF
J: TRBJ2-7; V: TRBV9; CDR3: CASSVGAQYF
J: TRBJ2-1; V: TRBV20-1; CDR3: CSARYSNEQFF
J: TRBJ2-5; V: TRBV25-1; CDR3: CASSELGATETQYF
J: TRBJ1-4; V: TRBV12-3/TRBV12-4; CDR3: CASSLIGTEKLFF
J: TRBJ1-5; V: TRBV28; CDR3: CASTKFGPNQPQHF
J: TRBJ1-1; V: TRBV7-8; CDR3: CASSLDPGRGAFF